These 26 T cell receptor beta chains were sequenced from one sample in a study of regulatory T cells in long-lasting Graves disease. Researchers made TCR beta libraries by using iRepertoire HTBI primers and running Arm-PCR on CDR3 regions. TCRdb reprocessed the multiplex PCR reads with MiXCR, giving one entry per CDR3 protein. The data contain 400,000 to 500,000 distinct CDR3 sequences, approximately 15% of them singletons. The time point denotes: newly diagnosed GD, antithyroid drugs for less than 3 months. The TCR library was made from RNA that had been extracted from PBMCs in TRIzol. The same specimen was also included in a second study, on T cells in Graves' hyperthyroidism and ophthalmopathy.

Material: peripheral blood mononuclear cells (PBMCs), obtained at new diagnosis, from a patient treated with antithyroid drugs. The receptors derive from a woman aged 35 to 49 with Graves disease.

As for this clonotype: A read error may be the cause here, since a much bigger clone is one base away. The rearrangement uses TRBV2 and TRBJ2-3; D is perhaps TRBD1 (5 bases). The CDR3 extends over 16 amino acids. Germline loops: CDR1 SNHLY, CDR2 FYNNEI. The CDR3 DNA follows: TGTGCCAGCAGGGAAGGTTTCATAGGGGTGGGAGATACGCAGTATTTT. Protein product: CASREGFIGVGDTQYF.

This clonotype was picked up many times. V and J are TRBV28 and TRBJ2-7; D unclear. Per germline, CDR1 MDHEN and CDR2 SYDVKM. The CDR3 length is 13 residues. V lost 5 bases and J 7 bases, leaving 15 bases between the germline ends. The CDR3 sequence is CASSPRVSGEQYF. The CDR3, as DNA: TGTGCCAGCAGTCCCCGGGTCTCTGGGGAGCAGTACTTC.

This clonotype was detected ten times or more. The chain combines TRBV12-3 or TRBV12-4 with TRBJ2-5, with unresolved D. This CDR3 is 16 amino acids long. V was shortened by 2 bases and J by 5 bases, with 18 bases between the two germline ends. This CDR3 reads CASSLTLRGVWETQYF. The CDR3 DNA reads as TGTGCCAGCAGTTTAACTTTGCGAGGAGTTTGGGAGACCCAGTACTTC.

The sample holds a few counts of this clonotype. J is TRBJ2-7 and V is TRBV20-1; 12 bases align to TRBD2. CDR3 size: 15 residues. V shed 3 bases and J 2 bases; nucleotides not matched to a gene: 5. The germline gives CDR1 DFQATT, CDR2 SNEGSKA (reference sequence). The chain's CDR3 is CSARTSGSGTYEQYF. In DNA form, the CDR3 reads TGCAGTGCTAGGACTAGCGGGAGCGGTACCTACGAGCAGTACTTC.

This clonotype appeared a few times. This chain's CDR3 is CASSQAFSGTASYEQYF. The CDR3 region has the DNA TGTGCCAGCAGCCAGGCCTTCTCCGGGACGGCCTCCTACGAGCAGTACTTC. The rearrangement links TRBV3-1 to TRBJ2-7; possibly TRBD1 or TRBD2 for D (5 bases each). The length of the CDR3 is 17 residues. Germline assignment: CDR1 LGHDT and CDR2 YNNKEL (reference sequence). Trimming took 3 bases from V and 0 from J, leaving 18 bases between them.

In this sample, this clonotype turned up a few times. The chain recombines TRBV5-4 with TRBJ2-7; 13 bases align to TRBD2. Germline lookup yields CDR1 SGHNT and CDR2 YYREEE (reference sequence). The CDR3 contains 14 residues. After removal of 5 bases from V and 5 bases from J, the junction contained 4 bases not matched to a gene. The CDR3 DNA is TGTGCCAGCAGACCTGGACTAGCGGGAGACGAGCAGTACTTC. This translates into CASRPGLAGDEQYF.

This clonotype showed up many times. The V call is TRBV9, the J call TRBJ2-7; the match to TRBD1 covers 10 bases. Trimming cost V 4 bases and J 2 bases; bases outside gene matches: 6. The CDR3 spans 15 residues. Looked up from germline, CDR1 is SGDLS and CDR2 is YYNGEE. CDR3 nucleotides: TGTGCCAGCAGCTTGGGGACAGGGGCGGCCTACGAGCAGTACTTC. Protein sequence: CASSLGTGAAYEQYF.

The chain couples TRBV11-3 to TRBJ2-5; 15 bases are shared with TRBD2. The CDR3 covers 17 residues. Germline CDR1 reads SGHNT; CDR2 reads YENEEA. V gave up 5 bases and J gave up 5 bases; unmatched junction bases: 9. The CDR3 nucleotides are TGTGCCAGCAGCACCCGGACTAGCGGGAGGGCGATCGAGACCCAGTACTTC. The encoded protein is CASSTRTSGRAIETQYF.

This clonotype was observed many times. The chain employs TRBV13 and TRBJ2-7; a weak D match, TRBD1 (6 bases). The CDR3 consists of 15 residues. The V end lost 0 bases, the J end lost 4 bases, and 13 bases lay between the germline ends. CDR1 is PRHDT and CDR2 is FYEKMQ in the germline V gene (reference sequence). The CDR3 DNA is TGTGCCAGCAGCTTAGGCGAGGACAGTGCGTACGAGCAGTACTTC. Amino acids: CASSLGEDSAYEQYF.

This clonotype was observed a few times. The DNA for the CDR3 is TGTGCCAGCAGTTCCTACAGGGAGGACGGCTACACCTTC. The encoded protein is CASSSYREDGYTF. The chain combines TRBV6-2 or TRBV6-3 with TRBJ1-2; weak D call: TRBD1 (6 bases). The CDR3 spans 13 residues. The germline V and J ends were trimmed by 4 bases and 8 bases, with 14 bases remaining between them. Per the germline V gene, CDR1 is MNHEY and CDR2 is SVGEGT.

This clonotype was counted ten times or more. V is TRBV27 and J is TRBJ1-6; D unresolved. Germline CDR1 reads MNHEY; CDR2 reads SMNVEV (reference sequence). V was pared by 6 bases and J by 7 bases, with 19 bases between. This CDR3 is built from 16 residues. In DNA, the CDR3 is TGTGCCAGCAGCCCGGAACCGGGATTGATGAATTCACCCCTCCACTTT. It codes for CASSPEPGLMNSPLHF.

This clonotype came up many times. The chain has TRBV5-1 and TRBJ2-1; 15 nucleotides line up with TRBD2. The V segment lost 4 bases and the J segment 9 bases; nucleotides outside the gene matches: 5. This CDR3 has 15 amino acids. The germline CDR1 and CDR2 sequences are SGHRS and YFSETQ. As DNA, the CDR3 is TGCGCCAGCAGCACGGGACTAGCGGGAGGAGGTGAGCAGTTCTTC. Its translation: CASSTGLAGGGEQFF.

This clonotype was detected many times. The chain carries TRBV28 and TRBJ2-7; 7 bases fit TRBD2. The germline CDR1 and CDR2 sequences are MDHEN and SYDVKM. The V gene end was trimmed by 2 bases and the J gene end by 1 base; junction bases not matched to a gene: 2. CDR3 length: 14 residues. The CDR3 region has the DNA TGTGCCAGCAGTTTACCGGGAGGATCCTACGAGCAGTACTTC. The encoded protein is CASSLPGGSYEQYF.

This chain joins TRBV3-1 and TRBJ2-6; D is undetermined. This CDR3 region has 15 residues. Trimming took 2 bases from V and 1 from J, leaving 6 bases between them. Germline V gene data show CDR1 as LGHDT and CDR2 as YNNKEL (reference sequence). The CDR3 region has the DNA TGTGCCAGCAGCCAATGGGGTTCTGGGGCCAACGTCCTGACTTTC. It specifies CASSQWGSGANVLTF. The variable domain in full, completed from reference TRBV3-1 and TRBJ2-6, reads DTAVSQTPKYLVTQMGNDKSIKCEQNLGHDTMYWYKQDSKKFLKIMFSYNNKELIINETVPNRFSPKSPDKAHLNLHINSLELGDSAVYFCASSQWGSGANVLTFGAGSRLTVL.

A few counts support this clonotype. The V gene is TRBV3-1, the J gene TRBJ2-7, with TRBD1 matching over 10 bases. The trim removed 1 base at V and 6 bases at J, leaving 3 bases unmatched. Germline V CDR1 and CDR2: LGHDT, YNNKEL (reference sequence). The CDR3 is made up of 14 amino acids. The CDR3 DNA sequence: TGTGCCAGCAGCCAAGGGGACAGGGGAGGCGAGCAGTACTTC. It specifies CASSQGDRGGEQYF.

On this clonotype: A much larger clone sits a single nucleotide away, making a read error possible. CDR3 in amino acids: CASSSPGNYNEQFF. The CDR3 DNA reads TGTGCCAGCAGTTCACCGGGGAATTACAATGAGCAGTTCTTC. This chain links TRBV28 with TRBJ2-5, with D perhaps TRBD2 (5 bases). The J call may be in error: the DNA end matches TRBJ2-1 better. The CDR3 covers 14 residues. Germline V gene lookup returns CDR1 MDHEN and CDR2 SYDVKM.

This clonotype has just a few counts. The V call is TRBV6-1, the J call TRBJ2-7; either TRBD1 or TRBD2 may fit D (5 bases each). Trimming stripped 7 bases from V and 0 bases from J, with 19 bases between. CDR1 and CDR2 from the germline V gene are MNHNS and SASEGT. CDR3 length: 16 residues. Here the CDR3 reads CASILESGTPSYEQYF. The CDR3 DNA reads TGTGCCAGCATCCTTGAGTCCGGGACGCCCTCCTACGAGCAGTACTTC.

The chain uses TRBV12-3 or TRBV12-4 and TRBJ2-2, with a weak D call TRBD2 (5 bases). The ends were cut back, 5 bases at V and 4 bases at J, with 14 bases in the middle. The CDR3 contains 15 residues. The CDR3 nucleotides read TGTGCCAGCAGTGACATAGCGCGAGGCACCGGGGAGCTGTTTTTT. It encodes CASSDIARGTGELFF.

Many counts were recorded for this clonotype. The CDR3 bases are TGTGCCAGCAGCGAGGGACTAGCGGGAACCGGGGAGCTGTTTTTT. It translates to CASSEGLAGTGELFF. The chain links TRBV7-3 to TRBJ2-2; 13 bases are a match to TRBD2. Per germline, CDR1 SGHTA and CDR2 FQGTGA. V dropped 5 bases and J dropped 5; count of bases not matched to a gene: 2. The CDR3 loop spans 15 amino acids.

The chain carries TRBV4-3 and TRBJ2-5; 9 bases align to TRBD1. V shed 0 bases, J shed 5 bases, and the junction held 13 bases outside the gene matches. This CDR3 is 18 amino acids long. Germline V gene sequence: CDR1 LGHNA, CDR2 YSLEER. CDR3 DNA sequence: TGCGCCAGCAGCCAAGACGTTTTATTGGGACAGGGTTGGGAGACCCAGTACTTC. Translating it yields CASSQDVLLGQGWETQYF.

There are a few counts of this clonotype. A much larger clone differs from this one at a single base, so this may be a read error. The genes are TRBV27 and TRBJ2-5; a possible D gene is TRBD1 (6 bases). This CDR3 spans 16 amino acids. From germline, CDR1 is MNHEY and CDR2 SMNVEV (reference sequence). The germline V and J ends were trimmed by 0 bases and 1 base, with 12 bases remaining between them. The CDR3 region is CASSLSWGRGQETQYF. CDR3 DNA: TGTGCCAGCAGTTTATCCTGGGGCAGGGGCCAAGAGACCCAGTACTTC.

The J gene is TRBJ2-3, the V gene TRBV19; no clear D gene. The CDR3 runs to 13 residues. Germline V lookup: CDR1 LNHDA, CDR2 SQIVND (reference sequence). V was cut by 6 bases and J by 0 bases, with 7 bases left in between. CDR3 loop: CASRGSSTDTQYF. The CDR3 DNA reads TGTGCCAGTAGGGGATCTAGCACAGATACGCAGTATTTT.

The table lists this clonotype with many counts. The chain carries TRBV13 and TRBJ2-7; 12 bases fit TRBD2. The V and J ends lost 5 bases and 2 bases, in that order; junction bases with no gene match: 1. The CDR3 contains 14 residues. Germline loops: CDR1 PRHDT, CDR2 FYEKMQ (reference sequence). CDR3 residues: CASSPSGRAYEQYF. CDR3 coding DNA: TGTGCCAGCAGCCCTAGCGGGAGGGCCTACGAGCAGTACTTC. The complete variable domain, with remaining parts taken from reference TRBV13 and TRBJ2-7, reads AAGVIQSPRHLIKEKRETATLKCYPIPRHDTVYWYQQGPGQDPQFLISFYEKMQSDKGSIPDRFSAQQFSDYHSELNMSSLELGDSALYFCASSPSGRAYEQYFGPGTRLTVT.

The CDR3 sequence: CASSLVKASGMKETQYF. CDR3 DNA: TGCGCCAGCAGCTTGGTCAAAGCTAGCGGGATGAAAGAGACCCAGTACTTC. The genes are TRBV5-1 and TRBJ2-5; 9 positions match TRBD2. Germline V gene sequence: CDR1 SGHRS, CDR2 YFSETQ. The V segment lost 0 bases and the J segment 3 bases; nucleotides outside the gene matches: 9. The CDR3 extends over 17 amino acids.

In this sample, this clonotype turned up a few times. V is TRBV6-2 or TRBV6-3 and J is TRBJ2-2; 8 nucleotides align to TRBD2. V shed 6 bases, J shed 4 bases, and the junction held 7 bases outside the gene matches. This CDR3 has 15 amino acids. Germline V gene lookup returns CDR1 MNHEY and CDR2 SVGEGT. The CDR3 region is CASRRSGSVTGELFF. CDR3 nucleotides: TGTGCCAGCAGACGAAGCGGGAGTGTCACCGGGGAGCTGTTTTTT.

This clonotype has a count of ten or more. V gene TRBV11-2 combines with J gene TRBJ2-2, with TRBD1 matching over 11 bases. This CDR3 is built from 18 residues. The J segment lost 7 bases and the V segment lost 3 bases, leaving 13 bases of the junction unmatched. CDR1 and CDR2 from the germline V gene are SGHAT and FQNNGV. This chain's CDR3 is CASSFDIGTGGWGGELFF. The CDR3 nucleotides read TGTGCCAGCAGCTTCGACATCGGGACAGGGGGTTGGGGCGGGGAGCTGTTTTTT.